This is a list of T cell receptor beta chains from one sample in a study of regulatory T cells in long-lasting Graves disease. TCRdb independently ran MiXCR on the multiplex PCR reads; one entry per CDR3 protein. The sample has around 450,000 distinct CDR3 sequences, approximately 16% seen once. These data were also filed under a second study, of T cells in Graves' hyperthyroidism and ophthalmopathy.

The sample here was peripheral blood mononuclear cells (PBMCs), taken at new diagnosis, from a patient treated with antithyroid drugs. The receptor set was obtained from a woman aged 40 to 50 with Graves disease. CDR3s include the opening cysteine and the closing phenylalanine or tryptophan. A D gene is named only where the DNA matches it firmly. Size tells how often a clone was seen (once, few, many) or the class of an expanded clone, and some rows leave it out.

TRBJ2-7 many - TRBV20-1 CSARVSPFYEQYF TGCAGTGCTAGAGTGTCCCCCTTCTACGAGCAGTACTTC
TRBJ2-7 many - TRBV5-1 CASSLASGYEQYF TGTGCCAGCAGCTTAGCGTCTGGCTACGAGCAGTACTTC
TRBJ2-7 few - TRBV12-3/TRBV12-4 CASSYEGYEQYF TGTGCCAGCAGCTACGAGGGTTACGAGCAGTACTTC
TRBJ2-5 many TRBD2 TRBV28 CASSLGLAAPQETQYF TGTGCCAGCAGTTTGGGACTAGCGGCCCCCCAAGAGACCCAGTACTTC
TRBJ2-3 many - TRBV20-1 CSASPVFRGTTDTQYF TGCAGTGCTAGTCCTGTTTTCAGGGGGACTACAGATACGCAGTATTTT
TRBJ2-7 - - TRBV29-1 CSVEGAGQTYEQYF TGCAGCGTTGAAGGAGCGGGACAGACCTACGAGCAGTACTTC
TRBJ2-5 many - TRBV20-1 CSASGAGGETQYF TGCAGTGCTAGTGGGGCCGGAGGGGAGACCCAGTACTTC
TRBJ2-2 many - TRBV28 CASSSAGNTGELFF TGTGCCAGCAGCTCAGCGGGCAACACCGGGGAGCTGTTTTTT
TRBJ2-3 many TRBD2 TRBV7-2 CASSFPGLEQRDTQYF TGTGCCAGCAGCTTTCCGGGACTAGAGCAGCGAGATACGCAGTATTTT
TRBJ1-2 - - TRBV11-2 CASSLPLSEGRAGYTF TGTGCCAGCAGCCTCCCTTTGAGTGAGGGGCGGGCCGGCTACACCTTC
TRBJ2-7 many - TRBV18 CASSPNVGRNEQYF TGTGCCAGCTCTCCGAATGTGGGGCGTAACGAGCAGTACTTC
TRBJ2-3 - - TRBV6-2/TRBV6-3 CASSYTLETGSDTQYF TGTGCCAGCAGTTATACTCTTGAGACCGGCTCGGATACGCAGTATTTT
TRBJ2-5 many TRBD2 TRBV7-2 CASSELLAGGVETQYF TGTGCCAGCAGCGAATTACTAGCGGGAGGAGTAGAGACCCAGTACTTC
TRBJ1-2 - - TRBV7-2 CASSLEGTNYGYTF TGTGCCAGCAGCTTAGAGGGCACCAACTATGGCTACACCTTC
TRBJ1-1 - - TRBV28 CASSNLGTEAFF TGTGCCAGCAGCAATCTCGGCACTGAAGCTTTCTTT
TRBJ2-1 many TRBD2 TRBV28 CASSPVGLAAYNEQFF TGTGCCAGCAGTCCCGTGGGACTAGCGGCTTACAATGAGCAGTTCTTC